The text below deals with one TCR beta chain. The antigen is not known. This record comes from a study of T cell responses to AZD1222 COVID-19 vaccine. The study, taken as a whole, reports: The breadth and depth of Spike-specific TCRs increased once two AZD1222 doses had been given.

Only in-frame clones appear in the TCRdb table, and some are missing; sequencing was by immunoSEQ multiplex PCR. This sample has 90,000 to 150,000 clones, with approximately 90% found just once. V was pared by 4 bases and J by 5 bases, with 10 bases between. The length of the CDR3 is 14 residues. Germline-derived CDR1 and CDR2 are SGDLS and YYNGEE. This specimen was peripheral blood, taken on day 0 of AZD1222 vaccination. The rearrangement joins TRBV9 to TRBJ1-6; tentative D call: TRBD1 (5 bases). The clonotype was recovered from an adult in good health. As DNA, the CDR3 is TGTGCCAGCAGCCCCGGACAACATAATTCACCCCTCCACTTT. Protein sequence: CASSPGQHNSPLHF.